A single T cell receptor (beta chain) is shown here with its context. These data are taken from a study of early T cells in non-severe SARS-CoV-2 infection. The CDR3 is 18 residues long. Between the trimmed V and J ends, which lost 6 bases and 2 bases, there was a span of 20 bases. One entry per CDR3 protein results from TCRdb running MiXCR on the 5' RACE reads. The sample contains about 21,000 distinct CDR3 sequences, roughly 5.6% of which appear only once. The sample here was whole blood, taken at baseline. The sequence came from an adult who was a healthcare worker with PCR-confirmed SARS-CoV-2 infection or an uninfected control (not recorded which). This chain joins TRBV12-3 or TRBV12-4 and TRBJ2-6, with D perhaps being TRBD1 or TRBD2 (5 bases each). CDR3 residues: CASSHPGTREPGANVLTF. In DNA, the CDR3 is TGTGCCAGCAGCCACCCCGGGACCAGGGAACCTGGGGCCAACGTCCTGACTTTC.